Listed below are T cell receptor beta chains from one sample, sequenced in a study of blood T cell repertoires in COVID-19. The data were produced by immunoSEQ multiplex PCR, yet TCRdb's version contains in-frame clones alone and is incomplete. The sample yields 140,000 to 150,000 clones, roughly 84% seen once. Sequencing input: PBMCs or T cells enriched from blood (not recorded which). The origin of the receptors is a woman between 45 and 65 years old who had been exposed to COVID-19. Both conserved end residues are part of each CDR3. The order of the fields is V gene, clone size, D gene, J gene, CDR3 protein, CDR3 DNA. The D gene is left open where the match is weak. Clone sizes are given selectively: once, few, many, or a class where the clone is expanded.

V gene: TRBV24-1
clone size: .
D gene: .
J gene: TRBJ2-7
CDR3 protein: CATSEGPDFEQYF
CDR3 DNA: TGTGCCACCAGTGAAGGCCCTGACTTCGAGCAGTACTTC

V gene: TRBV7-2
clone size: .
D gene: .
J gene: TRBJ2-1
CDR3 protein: CASSLKWGDALEQFF
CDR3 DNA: TGTGCCAGCAGCTTAAAATGGGGGGACGCGCTTGAGCAGTTCTTC

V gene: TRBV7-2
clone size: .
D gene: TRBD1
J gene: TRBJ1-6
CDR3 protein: CASSHGTGESSYNSPLHF
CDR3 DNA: TGTGCCAGCAGCCATGGGACAGGGGAAAGCTCCTATAATTCACCCCTCCACTTT

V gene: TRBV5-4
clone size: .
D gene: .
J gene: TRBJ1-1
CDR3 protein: CASSSEQAATEAFF
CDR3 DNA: TGTGCCAGCAGCTCCGAACAGGCGGCCACTGAAGCTTTCTTT

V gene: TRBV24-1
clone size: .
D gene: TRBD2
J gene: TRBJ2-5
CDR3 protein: CATSAGTSGQETQYF
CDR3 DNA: TGTGCCACCAGTGCCGGGACTAGCGGACAAGAGACCCAGTACTTC

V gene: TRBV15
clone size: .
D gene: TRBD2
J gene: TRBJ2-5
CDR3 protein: CATSRDLTSGRQETQYF
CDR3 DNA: TGTGCCACCAGCAGAGATCTGACTAGCGGGAGGCAAGAGACCCAGTACTTC

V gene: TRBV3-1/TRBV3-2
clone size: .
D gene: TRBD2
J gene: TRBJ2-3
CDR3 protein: CASSQDLAGVYDTQYF
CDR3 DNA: TGTGCCAGCAGCCAAGACCTAGCGGGAGTGTATGATACGCAGTATTTT

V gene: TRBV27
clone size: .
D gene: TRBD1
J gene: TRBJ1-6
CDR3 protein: CASSLAGQRRFNNSPLHF
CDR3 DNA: TGTGCCAGCAGTTTAGCGGGACAGCGACGTTTTAATAATTCACCCCTCCACTTT

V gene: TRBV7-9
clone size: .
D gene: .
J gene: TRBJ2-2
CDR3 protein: CASSRNTGELFF
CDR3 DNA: TGTGCCAGCAGCCGGAACACCGGGGAGCTGTTTTTT

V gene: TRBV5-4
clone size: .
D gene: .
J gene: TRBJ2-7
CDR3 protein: CASSSAAAYEQYF
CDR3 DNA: TGTGCCAGCAGCTCGGCGGCGGCCTACGAGCAGTACTTC

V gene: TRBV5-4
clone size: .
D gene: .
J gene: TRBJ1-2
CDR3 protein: CASSLVGSWAYGYTF
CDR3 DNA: TGTGCCAGCAGCTTAGTTGGGAGTTGGGCCTATGGCTACACCTTC

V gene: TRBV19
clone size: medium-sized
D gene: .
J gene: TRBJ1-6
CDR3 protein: CASSPEGDNSPLHF
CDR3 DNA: TGTGCCAGTAGTCCCGAAGGGGATAATTCACCCCTCCACTTT

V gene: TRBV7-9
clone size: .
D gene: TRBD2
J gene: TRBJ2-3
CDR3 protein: CASSHRDYSTDTQYF
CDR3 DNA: TGTGCCAGCAGTCACCGGGACTACAGCACAGATACGCAGTATTTT

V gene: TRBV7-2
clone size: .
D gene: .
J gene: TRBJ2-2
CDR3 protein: CASSLSTPRGELFF
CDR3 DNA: TGTGCCAGCAGCTTATCCACTCCTCGGGGGGAGCTGTTTTTT

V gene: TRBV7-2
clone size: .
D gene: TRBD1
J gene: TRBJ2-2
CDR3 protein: CASSPQGAGELFF
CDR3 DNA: TGTGCCAGCAGCCCACAGGGGGCCGGGGAGCTGTTTTTT

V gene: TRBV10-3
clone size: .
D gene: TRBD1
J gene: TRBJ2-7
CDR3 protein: CATTGTGYNEQYF
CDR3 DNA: TGTGCCACGACCGGGACAGGGTATAACGAGCAGTACTTC